Listed here are 8 T cell receptor beta chains from one sample, sequenced in a study of beta chain features in type 1 diabetes. Reverse transcribing all isolated RNA meant expressed TCRB transcripts were sequenced. TCRdb's copy holds only in-frame clones and misses some; the assay was immunoSEQ multiplex PCR. Of 300,000 to 400,000 clones in the sample, about 10% were seen once. The sample consisted of naive CD4+ T cells from blood. The receptors originated from a woman aged 25 to 39 in good health.

The CDR3 reads CAGRGPYLSGELFF. The CDR3 DNA reads as TGTGCCGGCAGGGGTCCATACCTTTCCGGGGAGCTGTTTTTT. The chain joins TRBV30 to TRBJ2-2, with D tentatively TRBD1 (6 bases). The CDR3 is made up of 14 amino acids. V was shortened by 8 bases and J by 6 bases, with 19 bases between the two germline ends. Germline V gene lookup returns CDR1 GTSNPN and CDR2 SVGIG (reference sequence).

In this sample, this clone turned up a few times. The chain links TRBV5-1 to TRBJ2-7; no reliable D call. The CDR3 length is 13 residues. V was cut by 3 bases and J by 3 bases, with 10 bases left in between. The germline V gene has CDR1 SGHRS and CDR2 YFSETQ. The CDR3 protein is CASSSGNHYEQYF. The CDR3 DNA is TGCGCCAGCAGCTCAGGAAACCACTACGAGCAGTACTTC.

The chain combines TRBV13 with TRBJ1-3, with 7 nucleotides matching TRBD1. Losses at the gene ends were 4 bases for V and 5 bases for J; bases not matched to a gene: 5. The CDR3 extends over 14 amino acids. Germline CDR1 is PRHDT and CDR2 is FYEKMQ (reference sequence). In DNA form, the CDR3 reads TGTGCCAGCAGCTCCCGGGACAGCCGAAACACCATATATTTT. Translation: CASSSRDSRNTIYF.

Comment on this clone: At one boundary the junction diverges from the germline segment, which might be a read error. V usage is TRBV7-7 and J usage is TRBJ2-5; D perhaps matches TRBD1 (5 bases). The germline CDR1 and CDR2 sequences are SSHAT and FNYEAQ (reference sequence). The CDR3 totals 15 residues. CDR3 in DNA: TGTGCTAGCAGCTCGCAGGGTGGTTACCAAGAGACCCAGTACTTC. Amino acid sequence: CASSSQGGYQETQYF. Combining the CDR3 with reference TRBV7-7 and TRBJ2-5 gives the whole variable domain GAGVSQSPRYKVTKRGQDVTLRCDPISSHATLYWYQQALGQGPEFLTYFNYEAQPDKSGLPSDRFSAERPEGSISTLTIQRTEQRDSAMYRCASSSQGGYQETQYFGPGTRLLVL.

The chain employs TRBV28 and TRBJ1-2, with TRBD1 matching over 7 bases. This CDR3 is 13 amino acids long. V shed 5 bases and J 7 bases; nucleotides not matched to a gene: 7. From germline, CDR1 is MDHEN and CDR2 SYDVKM. The CDR3 bases are TGTGCCAGCAGTCTCGACAGGGTGATTGGCTACACCTTC. It yields the protein CASSLDRVIGYTF.

This clone was counted between two and nine times. The J gene is TRBJ1-4, the V gene TRBV28; tentative D call: TRBD1 (5 bases). Germline V gene lookup returns CDR1 MDHEN and CDR2 SYDVKM. V was shortened by 2 bases and J by 2 bases, with 9 bases between the two germline ends. The CDR3 spans 15 residues. This chain's CDR3 is CASSLVGGTNEKLFF. DNA of the CDR3: TGTGCCAGCAGTTTAGTCGGGGGTACTAATGAAAAACTGTTTTTT.

The chain employs TRBV7-8 and TRBJ2-5; D is uncertain. CDR1 and CDR2 (germline): SGHVS, FQNEAQ. Trimming pared 1 base from V and 2 bases from J, leaving 8 bases between. The CDR3 covers 14 residues. The CDR3 region is CASSLGLEQETQYF. The CDR3 DNA sequence: TGTGCCAGCAGCTTAGGACTGGAGCAAGAGACCCAGTACTTC.

This clone has a handful of counts. In DNA form, the CDR3 reads TGCAGCGTTGAAGGGACAGGGGGCGCTTTTGGCTACACCTTC. Amino acid sequence: CSVEGTGGAFGYTF. This rearrangement joins TRBV29-1 to TRBJ1-2; 11 bases line up with TRBD1. Germline-derived CDR1 and CDR2 are SQVTM and ANQGSEA. The CDR3 totals 14 residues. Trimming removed 1 base from V and 7 bases from J; junction bases left unmatched: 5.